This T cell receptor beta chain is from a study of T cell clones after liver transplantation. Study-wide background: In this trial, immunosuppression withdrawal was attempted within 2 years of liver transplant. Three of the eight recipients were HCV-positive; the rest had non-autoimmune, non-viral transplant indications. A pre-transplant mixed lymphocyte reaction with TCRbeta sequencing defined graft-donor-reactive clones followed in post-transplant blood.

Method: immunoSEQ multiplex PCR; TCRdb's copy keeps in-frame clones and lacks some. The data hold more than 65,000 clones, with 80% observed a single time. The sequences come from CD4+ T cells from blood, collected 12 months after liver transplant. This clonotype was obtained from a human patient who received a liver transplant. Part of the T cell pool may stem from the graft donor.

Written as DNA, the CDR3 is TGTGCCAGCAGCTTGGGTCCGGTCACAGCAGATACGCAGTATTTT. It codes for CASSLGPVTADTQYF. The rearrangement links TRBV5-4 to TRBJ2-3, with unresolved D. With 0 bases removed from V and 4 bases from J, the gap between germline ends came to 12 bases. This CDR3 has 15 residues. The germline V gene has CDR1 SGHNT and CDR2 YYREEE (reference sequence).